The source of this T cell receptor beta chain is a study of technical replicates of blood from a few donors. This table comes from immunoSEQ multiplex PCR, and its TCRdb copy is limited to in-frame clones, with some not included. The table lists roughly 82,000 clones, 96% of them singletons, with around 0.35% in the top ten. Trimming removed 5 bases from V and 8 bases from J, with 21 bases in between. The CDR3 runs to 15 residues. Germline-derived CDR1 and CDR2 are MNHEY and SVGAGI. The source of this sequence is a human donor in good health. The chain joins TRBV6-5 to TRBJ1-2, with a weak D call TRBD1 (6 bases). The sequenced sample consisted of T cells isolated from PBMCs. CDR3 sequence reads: CASSPARQDLRGYTF. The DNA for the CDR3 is TGTGCCAGCAGTCCTGCCCGACAGGATTTGAGAGGCTACACCTTC.